The source of this TCR beta chain is a study of blood T cell repertoires in COVID-19. Across the whole study: Samples taken during acute and convalescent COVID-19 were collected in the United States, Italy and Spain. Sources were T cells, B-cell-depleted T cells, or PBMCs; the material itself was cDNA or gDNA.

As processed by the authors: Estimates of nucleated cell counts were drawn from the amplification of reference gene primers. Produced via immunoSEQ multiplex PCR; TCRdb's table is partial and in-frame only. D and trimming come from the DNA, and the V and J calls and clone size come from that table. The sample lists 300,000 to 450,000 clones, roughly 90% occurring once. The CDR3 sequence is 12 residues long. Germline V gene data show CDR1 as MNHEY and CDR2 as SVGAGI. Trimming removed 6 bases from V and 8 bases from J, with 13 bases in between. Patients from Seattle were sampled longitudinally, starting during active infection.

The chain is built from TRBV6-5 and TRBJ1-2, with D perhaps TRBD1 (6 bases). Sequenced: peripheral blood. The clonotype originates from a woman aged 30 to 39 with COVID-19, enrolled during active disease. The CDR3 loop reads CASSFRGRGYTF. The CDR3 nucleotides are TGTGCCAGCAGCTTCAGGGGTCGGGGCTACACCTTC.